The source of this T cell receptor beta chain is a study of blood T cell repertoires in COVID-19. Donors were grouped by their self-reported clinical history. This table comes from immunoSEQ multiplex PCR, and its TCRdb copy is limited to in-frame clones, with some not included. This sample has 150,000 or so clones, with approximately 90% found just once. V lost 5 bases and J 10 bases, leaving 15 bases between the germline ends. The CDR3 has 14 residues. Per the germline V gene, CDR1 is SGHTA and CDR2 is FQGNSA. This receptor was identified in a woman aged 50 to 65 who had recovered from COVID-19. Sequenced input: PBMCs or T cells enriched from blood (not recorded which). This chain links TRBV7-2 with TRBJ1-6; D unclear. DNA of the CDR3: TGTGCCAGCAGCCGGGATTGGGGTGGCTCACCCCTCCACTTT. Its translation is CASSRDWGGSPLHF.